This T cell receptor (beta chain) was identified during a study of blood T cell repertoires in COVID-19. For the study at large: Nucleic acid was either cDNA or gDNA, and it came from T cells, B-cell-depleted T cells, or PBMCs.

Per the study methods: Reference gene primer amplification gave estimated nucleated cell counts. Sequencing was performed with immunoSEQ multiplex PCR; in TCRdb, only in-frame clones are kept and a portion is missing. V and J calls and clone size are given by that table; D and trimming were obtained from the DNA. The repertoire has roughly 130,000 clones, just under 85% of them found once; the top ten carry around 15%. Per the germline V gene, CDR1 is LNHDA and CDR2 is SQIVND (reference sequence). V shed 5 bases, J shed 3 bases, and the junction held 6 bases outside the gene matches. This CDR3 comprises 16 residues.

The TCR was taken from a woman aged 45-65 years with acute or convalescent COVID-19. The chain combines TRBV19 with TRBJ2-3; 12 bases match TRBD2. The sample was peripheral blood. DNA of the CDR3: TGTGCCAGTAGTTCCCCTAGCGGGGGGGCGACAGATACGCAGTATTTT. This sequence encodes CASSSPSGGATDTQYF.